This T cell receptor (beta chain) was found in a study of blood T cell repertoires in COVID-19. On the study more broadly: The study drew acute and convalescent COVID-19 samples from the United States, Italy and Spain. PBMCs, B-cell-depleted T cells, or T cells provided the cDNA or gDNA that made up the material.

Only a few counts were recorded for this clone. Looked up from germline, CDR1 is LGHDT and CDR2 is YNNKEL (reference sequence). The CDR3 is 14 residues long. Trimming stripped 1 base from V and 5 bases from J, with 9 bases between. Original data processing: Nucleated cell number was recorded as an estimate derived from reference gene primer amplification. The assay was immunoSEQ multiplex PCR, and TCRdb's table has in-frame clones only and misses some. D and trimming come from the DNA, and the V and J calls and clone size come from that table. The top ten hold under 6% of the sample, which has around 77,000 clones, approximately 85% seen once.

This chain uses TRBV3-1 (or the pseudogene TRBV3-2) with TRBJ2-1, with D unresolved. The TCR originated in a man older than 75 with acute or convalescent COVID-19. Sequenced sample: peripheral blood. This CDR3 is CASSQAGADNEQFF. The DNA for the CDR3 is TGTGCCAGCAGCCAAGCTGGTGCGGACAATGAGCAGTTCTTC.